The 22 T cell receptor beta chains listed next were all sequenced from one sample in a study of CD8+CD57+ T cells in acquired aplastic anemia (dated by TCRdb to the late 2010s). Expansion of CD8+CD57+ cells had been shown by flow cytometry in the patients chosen for sequencing. This sample was sequenced with an Illumina HiSeq 2000. Profiling of TCR beta VDJ combinations and CDR3 sequences used genomic DNA as the template. TCRdb's own reprocessing of the public reads used fastp at Q25 and MiXCR and kept productive beta chains. Rows merge per CDR3 protein into single entries with the most common DNA and genes. Recorded for this sample are around 150,000 distinct CDR3 sequences; 40% to 60% of them occurred a single time. The biggest ten clones account for roughly 30% of the sample. The sequenced material came from sorted CD4+, CD8+, or CD8+CD57+ T cells (not recorded which) from PBMCs. All receptors derive from a human donor with aplastic anemia.

The chain recombines TRBV10-1 with TRBJ2-2, with 12 bases lining up with TRBD2. Germline loops: CDR1 WNHNN, CDR2 SYGVQD (reference sequence). The CDR3 has 16 residues. V gave up 0 bases and J gave up 6 bases; unmatched junction bases: 2. For the CDR3, the DNA is TGCGCCAGCAGTGAGTCTTGGACTAGCGGGGCCGGGGAGCTGTTTTTT. It yields the protein CASSESWTSGAGELFF.

This clonotype was counted at least ten times. This chain connects TRBV10-3 to TRBJ1-1; tentative D call: TRBD1 (5 bases). This CDR3 has 14 amino acids. V lost 9 bases and J lost 3, with 17 bases in between. Germline CDR1 is ENHRY and CDR2 is SYGVKD. The CDR3 is CAIRKTDSHTEAFF. The CDR3 DNA reads as TGTGCCATTCGAAAGACAGATTCACACACTGAAGCTTTCTTT.

The chain links TRBV20-1 to TRBJ1-6, with TRBD1 matching over 7 bases. CDR1 and CDR2 (germline): DFQATT, SNEGSKA (reference sequence). The CDR3 loop spans 16 amino acids. V trimming: 0 bases; J trimming: 4 bases; junction bases outside the gene matches: 6. The CDR3 protein is CSARDNRGFYNSPLHF. The CDR3 DNA is TGCAGTGCTAGAGATAACAGGGGATTTTATAATTCACCCCTCCACTTT.

This clonotype was recorded only once. The chain couples TRBV2 to TRBJ2-1, with D unresolved. This CDR3 region has 17 residues. Germline V CDR1 and CDR2: SNHLY, FYNNEI. Trimming left V 6 bases short and J 5 bases short, with 23 bases between. CDR3 bases: TGTGCCAGCAGCGTAGATGACCCAGCAGGATCCAACAATGAGCAGTTCTTC. Encoded protein: CASSVDDPAGSNNEQFF.

About this clonotype itself: Here the CDR3 omits its conserved ending phenylalanine or tryptophan, so a read error is the likely source. The DNA is left out, because the CDR3 cannot be placed on it with certainty; the CDR3 is given as TCRdb lists it. The chain is built from TRBV5-4 and TRBJ2-5; the table's D call, TRBD2, has no DNA check behind it. The CDR3 is 11 residues long, counting both termini. Germline CDR1 and CDR2: SGHNT and YYREEE (reference sequence). Here the CDR3 reads CASSLGGTPSL.

The chain recombines TRBV5-1 with TRBJ1-1; D is perhaps TRBD1 (5 bases). CDR1 is SGHRS, CDR2 YFSETQ, per germline. Deletions cut 0 bases from V and 5 bases from J, with 11 bases between. The CDR3 spans 14 residues. This CDR3 is CASSLADSRTEAFF. The CDR3, as DNA: TGCGCCAGCAGCTTGGCCGACAGTAGGACTGAAGCTTTCTTT.

This clonotype showed up many times. The chain carries TRBV20-1 and TRBJ2-1, with D possibly matching TRBD2 (7 bases). Germline V gene data show CDR1 as DFQATT and CDR2 as SNEGSKA (reference sequence). The CDR3 sequence is 13 residues long. V was cut by 5 bases and J by 6 bases, with 14 bases left in between. In nucleotides, the CDR3 is TGCAGTGCTGGAGGGGGGGAGTTCAATGAGCAGTTCTTC. Protein sequence: CSAGGGEFNEQFF.

The rearrangement uses TRBV9 and TRBJ1-6; D may be TRBD1 (5 bases). The V gene's germline CDR1 is SGDLS and CDR2 YYNGEE. The length of the CDR3 is 14 residues. The V end lost 0 bases, the J end lost 7 bases, and 8 bases lay between the germline ends. Here the CDR3 DNA reads TGTGCCAGCAGCGTAGGTGGGACCAATTCACCCCTCCACTTT. It encodes CASSVGGTNSPLHF.

A few counts support this clonotype. This chain connects TRBV5-6 to TRBJ1-6, with D uncertain. CDR1 SGHDT and CDR2 YYEEEE come from the germline V gene. The CDR3 is 13 residues long. V lost 0 bases to trimming and J lost 10 bases, with 8 bases between them. The DNA of the CDR3 is TGTGCCAGCAGCTTGGTTGGCAACTCACCCCTCCACTTT. This translates into CASSLVGNSPLHF.

The chain is built from TRBV20-1 and TRBJ2-5; D remains unclear. The germline V gene encodes CDR1 DFQATT and CDR2 SNEGSKA (reference sequence). Trimming removed 5 bases from V and 2 bases from J, with 18 bases in between. The CDR3 runs 15 residues. CDR3 coding DNA: TGCAGTGCTTACAAAGCGATGGCGGAGCAAGAGACCCAGTACTTC. Its translation is CSAYKAMAEQETQYF.

Notes on this clonotype: A much larger clone is a single base away; this may be a read error. The CDR3 ends on some other residue instead of the conserved phenylalanine or tryptophan, so this is likely a read error. The V and J genes are TRBV9 and TRBJ1-5; weak D call: TRBD1 (5 bases). CDR3 length: 14 residues. Germline assignment: CDR1 SGDLS and CDR2 YYNGEE. Trimming pared 3 bases from V and 2 bases from J, leaving 9 bases between. In nucleotides, the CDR3 is TGTGCCAGCAGCGGGGACGGTCGCAATCAGCCCCAGCATCTT. Its translation is CASSGDGRNQPQHL.

The table lists this clonotype with a few counts. The gene calls are TRBV20-1 and TRBJ1-2, with 7 bases identical to TRBD1. This CDR3 has 14 residues. CDR1 and CDR2 (germline): DFQATT, SNEGSKA (reference sequence). The junction had 5 bases not matched to a gene; V was cut back by 1 base and J by 3 bases. CDR3 sequence reads: CSARVSGQDYGYTF. The CDR3 DNA sequence: TGCAGTGCTAGAGTGTCCGGACAGGACTATGGCTACACCTTC.

The chain uses TRBV7-6 and TRBJ2-1, with TRBD2 matching 11 bases. This CDR3 has 13 residues. The germline V gene has CDR1 SGHVS and CDR2 FNYEAQ. The ends lost 1 base at V and 14 bases at J; junction bases unmatched: 4. The CDR3 is CASSLVSGRVEFF. CDR3 DNA: TGTGCCAGCAGCTTAGTTAGCGGGAGGGTAGAGTTCTTC.

This clonotype was found many times. The V and J genes are TRBV11-3 and TRBJ1-1; perhaps TRBD1 as D (6 bases). The CDR3 covers 16 residues. With 1 base removed from V and 3 bases from J, the gap between germline ends came to 15 bases. Germline V lookup: CDR1 SGHNT, CDR2 YENEEA. For the CDR3, the DNA is TGTGCCAGCAGCTTAGGGGAAACAGGGCCGTACACTGAAGCTTTCTTT. Its protein product is CASSLGETGPYTEAFF.

The J gene is TRBJ2-3, the V gene TRBV9, with D unresolved. The germline V gene encodes CDR1 SGDLS and CDR2 YYNGEE. V was trimmed by 3 bases and J by 0 bases, leaving 11 bases between them. The CDR3 contains 15 residues. CDR3 sequence: CASSAEDGSTDTQYF. The DNA for the CDR3 is TGTGCCAGCAGCGCCGAAGACGGTAGCACAGATACGCAGTATTTT.

Turning to this clonotype: It may be a read error: a sequence one base away is much more abundant. This chain connects TRBV7-9 to TRBJ1-2; D is ambiguous. Germline V CDR1 and CDR2: SEHNR, FQNEAQ (reference sequence). This CDR3 has 13 amino acids. CDR3 region: CASSLDSNYGYAF. CDR3 bases: TGTGCCAGCAGCTTAGACTCAAACTATGGCTACGCCTTC. The variable domain in full, completed from reference TRBV7-9 and TRBJ1-2, reads DTGVSQNPRHKITKRGQNVTFRCDPISEHNRLYWYRQTLGQGPEFLTYFQNEAQLEKSRLLSDRFSAERPKGSFSTLEIQRTEQGDSAMYLCASSLDSNYGYAFGSGTRLTVV.

This chain uses TRBV20-1 with TRBJ2-7, with D unresolved. The CDR3 is 13 residues long. The V and J ends lost 1 base and 7 bases respectively, with 14 bases between them. Germline assignment: CDR1 DFQATT and CDR2 SNEGSKA (reference sequence). CDR3 coding DNA: TGCAGTGCTAGAGGACCAGCATCCCATGAGCAGTACTTC. It translates to CSARGPASHEQYF.

This clonotype came up many times. V is TRBV7-2 and J is TRBJ1-5, with D unclear. Germline CDR1 and CDR2: SGHTA and FQGNSA. The germline V and J ends were trimmed by 1 base and 3 bases, with 10 bases remaining between them. The CDR3 runs 15 residues. The CDR3 here is CASSLGAGYNQPQHF. CDR3 nucleotides: TGTGCCAGCAGCTTAGGGGCAGGCTACAATCAGCCCCAGCATTTT.

This clonotype was seen once. Since a much larger clone is just one base distant, this may be a read error. V is TRBV9 and J is TRBJ2-2; D possibly corresponds to TRBD1 (6 bases). V shed 0 bases and J shed 1 base, with 10 bases lying between them. The CDR3 has 16 amino acids. Germline V gene data show CDR1 as SGDLS and CDR2 as YYNGEE. CDR3: CASSVGTAMNTGELFF. CDR3 DNA sequence: TGTGCCAGCAGCGTAGGGACAGCTATGAACACCGGGGAGCTGTTTTTT.

The chain uses TRBV6-1 and TRBJ1-1, with a possible D match to TRBD1 (6 bases). The V and J ends lost 8 bases and 5 bases respectively, with 15 bases between them. Looked up from germline, CDR1 is MNHNS and CDR2 is SASEGT. This CDR3 has 13 residues. The CDR3 spells CASSRRGGTEAFF. The CDR3 coding sequence is TGTGCCAGCTCCAGGAGGGGGGGAACTGAAGCTTTCTTT.

This clonotype showed up just a few times. The chain combines TRBV7-6 with TRBJ2-3; D is uncertain. CDR1 is SGHVS, CDR2 FNYEAQ, per germline. The germline V and J ends were trimmed by 11 bases and 1 base, with 13 bases remaining between them. The CDR3 consists of 13 residues. The CDR3 nucleotides read TGTGCCGTAATGGGAACGGGCACAGATACGCAGTATTTT. The encoded protein is CAVMGTGTDTQYF.

The genes are TRBV24-1 and TRBJ2-7; weak D call: TRBD2 (5 bases). The CDR3 extends over 14 amino acids. The V and J ends lost 4 bases and 0 bases respectively, with 9 bases between them. Looked up from germline, CDR1 is KGHDR and CDR2 is SFDVKD. CDR3 sequence (DNA): TGTGCCACCAGTGAGTCCCGGGACTCCTACGAGCAGTACTTC. This encodes CATSESRDSYEQYF.